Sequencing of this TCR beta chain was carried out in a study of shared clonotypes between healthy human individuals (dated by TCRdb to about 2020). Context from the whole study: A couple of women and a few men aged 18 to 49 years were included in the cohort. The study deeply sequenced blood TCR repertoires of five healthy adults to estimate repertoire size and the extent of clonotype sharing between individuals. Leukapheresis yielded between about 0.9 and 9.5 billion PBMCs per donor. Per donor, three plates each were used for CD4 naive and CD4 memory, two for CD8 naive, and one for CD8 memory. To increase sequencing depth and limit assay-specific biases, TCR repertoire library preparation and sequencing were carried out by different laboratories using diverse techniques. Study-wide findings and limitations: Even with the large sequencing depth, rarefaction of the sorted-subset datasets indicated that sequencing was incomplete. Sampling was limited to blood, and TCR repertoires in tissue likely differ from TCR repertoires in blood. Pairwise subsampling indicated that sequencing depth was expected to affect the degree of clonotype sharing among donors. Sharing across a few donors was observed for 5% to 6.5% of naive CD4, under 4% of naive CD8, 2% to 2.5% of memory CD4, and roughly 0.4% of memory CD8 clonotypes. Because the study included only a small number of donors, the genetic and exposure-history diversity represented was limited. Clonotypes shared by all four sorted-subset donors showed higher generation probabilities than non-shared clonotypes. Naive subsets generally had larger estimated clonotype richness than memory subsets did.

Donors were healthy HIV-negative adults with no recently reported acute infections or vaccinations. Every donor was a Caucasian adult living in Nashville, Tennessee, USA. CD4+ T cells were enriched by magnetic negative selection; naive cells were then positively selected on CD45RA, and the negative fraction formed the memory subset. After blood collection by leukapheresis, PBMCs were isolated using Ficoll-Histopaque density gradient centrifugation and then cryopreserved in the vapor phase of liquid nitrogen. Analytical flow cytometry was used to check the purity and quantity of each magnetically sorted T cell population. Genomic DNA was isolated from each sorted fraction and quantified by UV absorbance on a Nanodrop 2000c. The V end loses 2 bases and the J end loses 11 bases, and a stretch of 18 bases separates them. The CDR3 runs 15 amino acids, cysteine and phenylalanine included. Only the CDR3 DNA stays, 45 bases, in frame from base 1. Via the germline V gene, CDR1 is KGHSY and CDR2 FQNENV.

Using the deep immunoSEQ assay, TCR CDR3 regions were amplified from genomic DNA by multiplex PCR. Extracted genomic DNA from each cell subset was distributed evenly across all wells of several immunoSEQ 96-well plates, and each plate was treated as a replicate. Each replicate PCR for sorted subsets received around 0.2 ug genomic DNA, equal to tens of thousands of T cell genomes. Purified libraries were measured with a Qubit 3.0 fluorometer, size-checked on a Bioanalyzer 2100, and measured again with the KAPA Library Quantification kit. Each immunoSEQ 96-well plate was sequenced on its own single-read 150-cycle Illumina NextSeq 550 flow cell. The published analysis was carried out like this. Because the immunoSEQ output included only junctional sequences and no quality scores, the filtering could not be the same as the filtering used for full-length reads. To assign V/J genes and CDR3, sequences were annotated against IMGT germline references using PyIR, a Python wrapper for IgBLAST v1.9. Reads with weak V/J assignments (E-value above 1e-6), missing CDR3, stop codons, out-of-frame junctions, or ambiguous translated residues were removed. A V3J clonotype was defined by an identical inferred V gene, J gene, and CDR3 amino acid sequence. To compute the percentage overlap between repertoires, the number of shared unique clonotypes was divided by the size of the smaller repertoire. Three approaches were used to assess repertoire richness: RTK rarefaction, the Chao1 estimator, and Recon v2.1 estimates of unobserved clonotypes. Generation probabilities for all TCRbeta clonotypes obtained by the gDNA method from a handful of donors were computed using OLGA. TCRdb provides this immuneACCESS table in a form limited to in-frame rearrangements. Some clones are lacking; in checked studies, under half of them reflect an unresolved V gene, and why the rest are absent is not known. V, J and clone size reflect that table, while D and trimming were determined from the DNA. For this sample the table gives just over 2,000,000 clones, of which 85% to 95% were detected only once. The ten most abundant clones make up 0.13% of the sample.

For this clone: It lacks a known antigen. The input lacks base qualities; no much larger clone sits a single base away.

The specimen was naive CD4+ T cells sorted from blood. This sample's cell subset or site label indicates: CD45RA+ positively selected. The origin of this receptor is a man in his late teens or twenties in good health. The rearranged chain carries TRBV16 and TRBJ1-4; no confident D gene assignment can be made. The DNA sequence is TGTGCCAGCAGCCAAAAAGATCTGGGAGGTGGCAAACTGTTTTTT. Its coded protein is CASSQKDLGGGKLFF.